The 28 T cell receptor beta chains below were found in one sample sequenced in a study of T-cell memory formation after mild COVID-19. From the 5' RACE reads, TCRdb called clonotypes with MiXCR, one entry per CDR3 protein. The sample holds about 360,000 distinct CDR3 sequences, 13% seen once. The sample consisted of PBMCs or a T cell subset sorted from them (not recorded which). The receptors originated from a man between 18 and 35 years old who had mild COVID-19 (a few samples of this study predate the infection). Cell type and time point are not known.

V and J are TRBV29-1 and TRBJ2-1, with 8 bases fitting TRBD1. The germline gives CDR1 SQVTM, CDR2 ANQGSEA. V shed 7 bases and J 5 bases; nucleotides not matched to a gene: 7. There are 13 residues in the CDR3. The CDR3 reads CSGLRDRNNEQFF. The CDR3 DNA reads TGCAGCGGCCTTCGGGACAGGAACAATGAGCAGTTCTTC.

This clonotype occurred a few times. The J gene is TRBJ1-1, the V gene TRBV5-6; tentative D call: TRBD1 (6 bases). This CDR3 region has 15 residues. V was trimmed by 0 bases and J by 3 bases, leaving 12 bases between them. Germline assignment: CDR1 SGHDT and CDR2 YYEEEE. CDR3 sequence (DNA): TGTGCCAGCAGCTTGGGTGGGGGGCTCGACACTGAAGCTTTCTTT. Protein sequence: CASSLGGGLDTEAFF. The whole variable domain, filled in from reference TRBV5-6 and TRBJ1-1, reads DAGVTQSPTHLIKTRGQQVTLRCSPKSGHDTVSWYQQALGQGPQFIFQYYEEEERQRGNFPDRFSGHQFPNYSSELNVNALLLGDSALYLCASSLGGGLDTEAFFGQGTRLTVV.

This clonotype occurred many times. V and J are TRBV5-1 and TRBJ2-5; TRBD2 is a possible D gene (5 bases). The CDR3 loop spans 14 amino acids. The germline V and J ends were trimmed by 0 bases and 4 bases, with 10 bases remaining between them. CDR1 is SGHRS and CDR2 is YFSETQ in the germline V gene. CDR3 region: CASSLVEGAETQYF. The CDR3 DNA is TGCGCCAGCAGCTTGGTCGAGGGCGCAGAGACCCAGTACTTC. Full variable domain (outside the CDR3, taken from reference TRBV5-1 and TRBJ2-5): KAGVTQTPRYLIKTRGQQVTLSCSPISGHRSVSWYQQTPGQGLQFLFEYFSETQRNKGNFPGRFSGRQFSNSRSEMNVSTLELGDSALYLCASSLVEGAETQYFGPGTRLLVL.

The gene calls are TRBV6-5 and TRBJ1-2; the match to TRBD1 covers 7 bases. In germline, CDR1 is MNHEY, CDR2 SVGAGI. The CDR3 sequence is 13 residues long. Trimming at V came to 6 bases and at J to 7 bases, leaving 8 bases not matched to a gene. CDR3 nucleotides: TGTGCCAGCAGCATGACAGGGAGATCTGGCTACACCTTC. Translating it yields CASSMTGRSGYTF.

A few counts support this clonotype. The gene calls are TRBV7-6 and TRBJ1-2, with a tentative D call TRBD1 (5 bases). CDR3 length equals 13 residues. Trimming pared 1 base from V and 8 bases from J, leaving 11 bases between. Germline V gene data show CDR1 as SGHVS and CDR2 as FNYEAQ. The CDR3 sequence is CASSLEPGKGYTF. The CDR3 bases are TGTGCCAGCAGCTTAGAGCCAGGGAAGGGCTACACCTTC.

Only a few counts were recorded for this clonotype. The CDR3 DNA follows: TGTGCCAGCAGTCTACCGAAACAGGGGTCGGACGAGCAGTACGTC. Protein product: CASSLPKQGSDEQYV. The chain uses TRBV12-3 or TRBV12-4 and TRBJ2-7, with TRBD1 matching 7 bases. The V segment lost 5 bases and the J segment 5 bases; nucleotides outside the gene matches: 12. The CDR3 is 15 amino acids.

This clonotype was seen at least ten times. This chain links TRBV7-2 with TRBJ1-1; D gene ambiguous. Germline values: CDR1 SGHTA, CDR2 FQGNSA. V was shortened by 4 bases and J by 2 bases, with 11 bases between the two germline ends. The CDR3 sequence is 14 residues long. The CDR3 region has the DNA TGTGCCAGCAGCTCAGACGCGCTTAACACTGAAGCTTTCTTT. It translates to CASSSDALNTEAFF.

This clonotype was observed a few times. The rearrangement joins TRBV25-1 to TRBJ2-2; 10 bases map to TRBD2. Germline CDR1 is MGHDK and CDR2 is SYGVNS. With V trimmed by 6 bases and J by 7 bases, 11 bases remained unmatched. CDR3 length equals 16 residues. The CDR3 protein is CASSIPGLASVGELFF. The DNA for the CDR3 is TGTGCCAGCAGCATACCGGGACTAGCGTCCGTCGGGGAGCTGTTTTTT.

V usage is TRBV10-1 and J usage is TRBJ2-5, with no clear D. V was cut by 0 bases and J by 0 bases, with 5 bases left in between. The CDR3 is 14 residues long. Per the germline V gene, CDR1 is WNHNN and CDR2 is SYGVQD (reference sequence). The CDR3 bases are TGCGCCAGCAGTGAGTCCCTGTACCAAGAGACCCAGTACTTC. Encoded protein: CASSESLYQETQYF.

This clonotype has just a few counts. The chain carries TRBV7-6 and TRBJ2-4; D is undetermined. The length of the CDR3 is 12 residues. V was pared by 4 bases and J by 7 bases, with 8 bases between. Germline values: CDR1 SGHVS, CDR2 FNYEAQ. CDR3 region: CASSSVENIQYF. The CDR3 nucleotides are TGTGCCAGCAGCTCAGTAGAGAACATTCAGTACTTC.

The CDR3 sequence is CASSDTGGGTNTEAFF. In DNA form, the CDR3 reads TGTGCCAGCAGCGACACAGGGGGCGGGACGAACACTGAAGCTTTCTTT. The chain couples TRBV27 to TRBJ1-1, with 9 bases aligning to TRBD1. The CDR3 contains 16 residues. Germline values: CDR1 MNHEY, CDR2 SMNVEV (reference sequence). Trimming at V came to 6 bases and at J to 1 base, leaving 9 bases not matched to a gene.

V is TRBV20-1 and J is TRBJ2-7, with TRBD2 matching over 9 bases. Germline values: CDR1 DFQATT, CDR2 SNEGSKA (reference sequence). The CDR3 loop spans 13 amino acids. V lost 0 bases to trimming and J lost 6 bases; unmatched junction nucleotides: 3. The CDR3 is CSARDPTSGEQYV. DNA for the CDR3: TGCAGTGCTAGAGATCCGACTAGCGGCGAGCAGTACGTC.

The genes are TRBV29-1 and TRBJ1-2; TRBD1 is a possible D gene (5 bases). The CDR3 covers 13 residues. Trimming took 0 bases from V and 2 from J, leaving 7 bases between them. Germline CDR1 reads SQVTM; CDR2 reads ANQGSEA. CDR3 residues: CSVEEQANYGYTF. Here the CDR3 DNA reads TGCAGCGTTGAAGAACAGGCCAACTATGGCTACACCTTC. Together with reference TRBV29-1 and TRBJ1-2, the CDR3 gives the full variable domain: SAVISQKPSRDICQRGTSLTIQCQVDSQVTMMFWYRQQPGQSLTLIATANQGSEATYESGFVIDKFPISRPNLTFSTLTVSNMSPEDSSIYLCSVEEQANYGYTFGSGTRLTVV.

This sequence joins TRBV12-3 or TRBV12-4 and TRBJ1-1, with D unclear. V lost 6 bases and J lost 13, with 21 bases in between. This CDR3 has 13 residues. The CDR3 protein is CASSPSSGRLGFF. In nucleotides, the CDR3 is TGTGCCAGCAGCCCCAGTTCGGGCAGGCTGGGTTTCTTT.

Only a few counts were recorded for this clonotype. V usage is TRBV11-3 and J usage is TRBJ2-3, with D unclear. Trimming removed 3 bases at V and 6 bases at J, with 16 bases between. There are 15 residues in the CDR3. Germline CDR1 SGHNT, CDR2 YENEEA. The CDR3 spells CASSLPAAQADTQYF. CDR3 DNA sequence: TGTGCCAGCAGCTTGCCGGCCGCCCAGGCGGATACGCAGTATTTT.

V usage is TRBV20-1 and J usage is TRBJ2-1; 15 bases align to TRBD2. V was clipped by 4 bases and J by 7 bases; unmatched bases: 8. The CDR3 spans 16 residues. CDR1 is DFQATT, CDR2 SNEGSKA, per germline (reference sequence). CDR3 sequence (DNA): TGCAGTGCTAAGGGACTAGCGGGGGGCCCCACGAATGAGCAGTTCTTC. Protein: CSAKGLAGGPTNEQFF.

This clonotype was found a few times. V and J are TRBV21-1 and TRBJ2-1; the table names TRBD1, a call not compared with the DNA. TRBV21-1 is a listed pseudogene. The CDR3 spans 13 residues. CDR3 in DNA: TGTGCCAGTCCCGACAGGGTCTACAATGAGCAGTTCTTC. Protein: CASPDRVYNEQFF.

This clonotype came up a few times. J is TRBJ2-3 and V is TRBV4-1; perhaps D is TRBD1 or TRBD2 (5 bases each). CDR3 length: 14 amino acids. V lost 6 bases, J lost 2 bases, and 12 bases lay in between. From germline, CDR1 is MGHRA and CDR2 YSYEKL. This CDR3 is CASSPMGDTDTQYF. The CDR3 bases are TGCGCCAGCAGTCCCATGGGGGACACAGATACGCAGTATTTT.

This chain connects TRBV7-3 to TRBJ2-3; 10 bases are shared with TRBD2. Germline V gene data show CDR1 as SGHTA and CDR2 as FQGTGA. The CDR3 contains 17 residues. V trimming: 1 base; J trimming: 5 bases; junction bases outside the gene matches: 9. The CDR3 is CASSLSASGGAQDTQYF. In DNA form, the CDR3 reads TGTGCCAGCAGCTTAAGTGCCAGCGGGGGGGCCCAAGATACGCAGTATTTT.

This clonotype was seen ten or more times. The V and J genes are TRBV5-1 and TRBJ1-6; 9 bases match TRBD1. Germline trimming cut 3 bases from V and 6 bases from J; bases unmatched to any gene: 1. CDR3 length: 14 residues. In germline, CDR1 is SGHRS, CDR2 YFSETQ. The CDR3 region has the DNA TGCGCCAGCAGCTCGGGACAGGGTAATTCACCCCTCCACTTT. This codes for CASSSGQGNSPLHF.

There are a few counts of this clonotype. The gene calls are TRBV12-3 or TRBV12-4 and TRBJ2-2; 9 bases fit TRBD1. Trimming cost V 3 bases and J 6 bases; bases outside gene matches: 26. The CDR3 is 22 amino acids. CDR3 amino acids: CASSFQFFRVAGTGIGAGELFF. Written as DNA, the CDR3 is TGTGCCAGCAGTTTCCAATTTTTCCGGGTGGCCGGGACAGGGATAGGGGCCGGGGAGCTGTTTTTT.

At least ten counts were recorded for this clonotype. The chain carries TRBV11-2 and TRBJ2-1, with D maybe TRBD2 (6 bases). V shed 7 bases and J shed 7 bases, with 14 bases lying between them. Germline CDR1 and CDR2: SGHAT and FQNNGV. The length of the CDR3 is 13 residues. The CDR3 DNA sequence: TGTGCCAGCACTGCCTGGGGGGTGAATGAGCAGTTCTTC. Encoded protein: CASTAWGVNEQFF.

This clonotype was found many times. The chain employs TRBV9 and TRBJ1-2; unclear D gene. V lost 3 bases and J 2 bases, leaving 14 bases between the germline ends. The CDR3 loop spans 15 amino acids. Germline V lookup: CDR1 SGDLS, CDR2 YYNGEE. CDR3 protein: CASSAPPDKNYGYTF. CDR3 in DNA: TGTGCCAGCAGCGCTCCCCCCGACAAAAACTATGGCTACACCTTC.

This clonotype was recorded a few times. The CDR3 DNA follows: TGCGCCAGCAGCTTGGACGGGTACTACGAGCAGTACTTC. Translation: CASSLDGYYEQYF. This chain joins TRBV5-1 and TRBJ2-7, with D uncertain. Germline lookup yields CDR1 SGHRS and CDR2 YFSETQ. V shed 0 bases and J shed 3 bases, with 7 bases lying between them. This CDR3 spans 13 amino acids.

The chain carries TRBV3-1 and TRBJ1-5; possible D gene TRBD1, 6 bases. V gave up 1 base and J gave up 7 bases, with 17 bases separating them. The germline V gene has CDR1 LGHDT and CDR2 YNNKEL (reference sequence). The CDR3 is 16 amino acids. CDR3 nucleotides: TGTGCCAGCAGCCAAGGGACAGTGGGGCTGGGGCAGCCCCAGCATTTT. It specifies CASSQGTVGLGQPQHF.

This clonotype has ten or more counts. V gene TRBV10-3 combines with J gene TRBJ2-3, with TRBD2 identical over 10 bases. This CDR3 contains 17 residues. Germline V CDR1 and CDR2: ENHRY, SYGVKD. V dropped 6 bases and J dropped 0; count of bases not matched to a gene: 9. CDR3 in DNA: TGTGCCATCAGCGAGGGACTAGCGTATACGAGCACAGATACGCAGTATTTT. It specifies CAISEGLAYTSTDTQYF.

This clonotype was detected a few times. The chain is built from TRBV4-2 and TRBJ1-5, with D possibly TRBD1 on 5 matching bases. Trimming pared 1 base from V and 9 bases from J, leaving 10 bases between. This CDR3 has 13 amino acids. Germline CDR1 LGHNA, CDR2 YNFKEQ. CDR3 protein: CASSQGGGLPQHF. The CDR3 region has the DNA TGTGCCAGCAGCCAAGGGGGCGGGCTGCCCCAGCATTTT.

This clonotype was counted only a few times. The chain uses TRBV4-3 and TRBJ2-7; D not resolved. Per germline, CDR1 LGHNA and CDR2 YSLEER. The V end lost 0 bases, the J end lost 6 bases, and 18 bases lay between the germline ends. CDR3 length: 16 amino acids. The CDR3 loop reads CASSQDGTQATAEQYF. The CDR3 DNA is TGCGCCAGCAGCCAAGACGGTACTCAGGCAACCGCCGAGCAGTACTTC.